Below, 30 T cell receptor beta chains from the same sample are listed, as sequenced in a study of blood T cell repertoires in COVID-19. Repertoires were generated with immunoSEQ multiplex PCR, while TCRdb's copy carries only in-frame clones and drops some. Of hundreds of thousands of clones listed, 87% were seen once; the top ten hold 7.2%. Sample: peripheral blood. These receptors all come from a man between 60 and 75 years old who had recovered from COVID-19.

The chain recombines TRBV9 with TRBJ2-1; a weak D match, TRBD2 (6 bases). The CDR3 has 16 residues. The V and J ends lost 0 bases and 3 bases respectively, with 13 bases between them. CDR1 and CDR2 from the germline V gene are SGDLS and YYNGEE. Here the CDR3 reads CASSVASLAYYNEQFF. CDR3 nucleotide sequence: TGTGCCAGCAGCGTAGCTTCCCTAGCGTACTACAATGAGCAGTTCTTC.

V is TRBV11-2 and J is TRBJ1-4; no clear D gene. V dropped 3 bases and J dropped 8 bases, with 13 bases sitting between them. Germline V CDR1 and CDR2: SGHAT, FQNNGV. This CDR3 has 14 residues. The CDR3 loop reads CASSLDHRGEKLFF. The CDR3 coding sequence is TGTGCCAGCAGCTTGGATCACAGAGGGGAAAAACTGTTTTTT.

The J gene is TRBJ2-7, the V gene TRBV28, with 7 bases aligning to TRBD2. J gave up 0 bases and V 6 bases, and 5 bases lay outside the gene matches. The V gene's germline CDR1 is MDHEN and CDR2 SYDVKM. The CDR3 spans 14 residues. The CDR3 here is CASRLPGGSYEQYF. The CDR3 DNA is TGTGCCAGCAGACTCCCGGGAGGCTCCTACGAGCAGTACTTC.

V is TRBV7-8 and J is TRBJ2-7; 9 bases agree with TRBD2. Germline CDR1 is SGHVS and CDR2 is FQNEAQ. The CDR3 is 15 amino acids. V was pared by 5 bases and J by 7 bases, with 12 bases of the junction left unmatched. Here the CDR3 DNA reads TGTGCCAGCAGCACTAACGTAGGACTAGCGAATGAGCAGTACTTC. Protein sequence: CASSTNVGLANEQYF.

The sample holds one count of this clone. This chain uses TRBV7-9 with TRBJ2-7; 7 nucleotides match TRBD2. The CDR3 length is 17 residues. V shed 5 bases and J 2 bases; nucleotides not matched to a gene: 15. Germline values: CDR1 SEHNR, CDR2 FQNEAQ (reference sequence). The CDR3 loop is CASSDWGGEVSPYEQYF. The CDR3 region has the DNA TGTGCCAGCAGCGACTGGGGGGGGGAGGTTAGCCCCTACGAGCAGTACTTC.

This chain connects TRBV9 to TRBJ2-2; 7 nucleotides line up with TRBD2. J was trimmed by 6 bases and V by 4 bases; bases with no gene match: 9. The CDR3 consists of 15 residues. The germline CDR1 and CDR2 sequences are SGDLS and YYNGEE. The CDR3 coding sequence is TGTGCCAGCAGCCACGGACTAGTCGGTGCCGGGGAGCTGTTTTTT. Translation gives CASSHGLVGAGELFF.

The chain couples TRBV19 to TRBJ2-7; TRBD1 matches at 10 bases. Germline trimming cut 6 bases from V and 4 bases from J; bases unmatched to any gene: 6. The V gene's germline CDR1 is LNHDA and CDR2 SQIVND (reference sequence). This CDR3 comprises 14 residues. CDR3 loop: CASSPGTGEYEQYF. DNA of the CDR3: TGTGCCAGTAGCCCCGGGACAGGGGAATACGAGCAGTACTTC.

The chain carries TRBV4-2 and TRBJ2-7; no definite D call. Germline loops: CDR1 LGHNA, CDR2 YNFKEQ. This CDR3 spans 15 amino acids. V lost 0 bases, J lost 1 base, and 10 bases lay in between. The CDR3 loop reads CASSQDLGRSYEQYF. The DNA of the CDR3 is TGTGCCAGCAGCCAAGATTTGGGCAGGTCCTACGAGCAGTACTTC.

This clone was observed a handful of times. CDR3 protein: CASSAKPQGSTNEKLFF. CDR3 coding DNA: TGCGCCAGCAGCGCCAAACCCCAGGGGAGCACTAATGAAAAACTGTTTTTT. The chain couples TRBV5-1 to TRBJ1-4; a weak D match, TRBD1 (6 bases). CDR1 and CDR2 (germline): SGHRS, YFSETQ. The V end was cut by 4 bases, the J end by 2 bases, with 18 bases between. The CDR3 totals 17 residues. Complete variable domain (other parts from reference TRBV5-1 and TRBJ1-4): KAGVTQTPRYLIKTRGQQVTLSCSPISGHRSVSWYQQTPGQGLQFLFEYFSETQRNKGNFPGRFSGRQFSNSRSEMNVSTLELGDSALYLCASSAKPQGSTNEKLFFGSGTQLSVL.

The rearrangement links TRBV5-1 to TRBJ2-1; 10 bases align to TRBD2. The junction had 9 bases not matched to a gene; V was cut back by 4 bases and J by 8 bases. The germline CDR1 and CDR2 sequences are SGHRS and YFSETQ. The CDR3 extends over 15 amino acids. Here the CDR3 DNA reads TGCGCCAGCAGCCACCGAGCGGGGGGGACCGATGAGCAGTTCTTC. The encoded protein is CASSHRAGGTDEQFF. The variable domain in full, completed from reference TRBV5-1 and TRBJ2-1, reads KAGVTQTPRYLIKTRGQQVTLSCSPISGHRSVSWYQQTPGQGLQFLFEYFSETQRNKGNFPGRFSGRQFSNSRSEMNVSTLELGDSALYLCASSHRAGGTDEQFFGPGTRLTVL.

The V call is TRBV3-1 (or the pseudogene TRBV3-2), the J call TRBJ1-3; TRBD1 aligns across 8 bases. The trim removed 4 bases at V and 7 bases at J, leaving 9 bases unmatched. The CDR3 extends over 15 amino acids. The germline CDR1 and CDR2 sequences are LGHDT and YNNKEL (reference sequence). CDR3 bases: TGTGCCAGCAGCCTGACTGGACAGGGACGGAACACCATATATTTT. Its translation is CASSLTGQGRNTIYF.

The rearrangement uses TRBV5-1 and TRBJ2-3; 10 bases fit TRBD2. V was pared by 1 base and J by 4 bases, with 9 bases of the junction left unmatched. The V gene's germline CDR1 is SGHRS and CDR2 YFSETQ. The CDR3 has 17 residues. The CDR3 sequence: CASSLLSSGGPADTQYF. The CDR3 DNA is TGCGCCAGCAGCTTGTTGTCTAGCGGGGGCCCCGCAGATACGCAGTATTTT.

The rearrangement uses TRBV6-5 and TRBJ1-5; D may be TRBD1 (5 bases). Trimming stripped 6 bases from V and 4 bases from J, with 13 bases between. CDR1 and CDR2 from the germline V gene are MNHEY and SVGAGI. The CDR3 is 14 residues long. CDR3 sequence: CASSRDSMNQPQHF. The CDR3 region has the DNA TGTGCCAGCAGCCGAGACAGCATGAATCAGCCCCAGCATTTT.

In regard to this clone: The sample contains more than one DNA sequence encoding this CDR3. The CDR3 region is CASSYGRPGELFF. CDR3 DNA sequence: TGTGCCAGCAGTTACGGGAGGCCCGGGGAGCTGTTTTTT. This chain joins TRBV6-5 and TRBJ2-2, with D perhaps matching TRBD2 (6 bases). The CDR3 is 13 residues long. V was pared by 2 bases and J by 6 bases, with 7 bases between. CDR1 MNHEY and CDR2 SVGAGI come from the germline V gene.

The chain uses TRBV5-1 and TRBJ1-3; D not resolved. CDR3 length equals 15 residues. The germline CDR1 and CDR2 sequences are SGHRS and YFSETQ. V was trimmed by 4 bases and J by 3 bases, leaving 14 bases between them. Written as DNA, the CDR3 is TGCGCCAGCAGCGTGGGCCCAACGGGTGGAAACACCATATATTTT. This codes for CASSVGPTGGNTIYF. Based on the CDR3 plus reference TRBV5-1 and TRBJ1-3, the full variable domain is KAGVTQTPRYLIKTRGQQVTLSCSPISGHRSVSWYQQTPGQGLQFLFEYFSETQRNKGNFPGRFSGRQFSNSRSEMNVSTLELGDSALYLCASSVGPTGGNTIYFGEGSWLTVV.

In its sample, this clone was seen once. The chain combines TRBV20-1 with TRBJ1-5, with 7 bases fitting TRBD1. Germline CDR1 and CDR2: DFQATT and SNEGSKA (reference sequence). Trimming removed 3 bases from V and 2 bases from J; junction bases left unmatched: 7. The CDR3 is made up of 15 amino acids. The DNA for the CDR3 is TGCAGTGCTAGTTTACAGGGGCTTGGCAATCAGCCCCAGCATTTT. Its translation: CSASLQGLGNQPQHF.

The CDR3 DNA reads TGTGCCAGTAGCCGAAGACAGGGAAGTAATTCACCCCTCCACTTT. It yields the protein CASSRRQGSNSPLHF. The chain recombines TRBV19 with TRBJ1-6; 7 nucleotides align to TRBD1. The trim removed 6 bases at V and 6 bases at J, leaving 8 bases unmatched. This CDR3 region has 15 residues. Germline CDR1 reads LNHDA; CDR2 reads SQIVND (reference sequence).

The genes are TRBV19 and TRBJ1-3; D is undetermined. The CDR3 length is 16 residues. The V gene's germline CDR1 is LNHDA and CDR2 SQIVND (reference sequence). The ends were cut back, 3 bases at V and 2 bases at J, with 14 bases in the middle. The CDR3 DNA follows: TGTGCCAGTAGTATGTATCTTCGGGGAACTGGAAACACCATATATTTT. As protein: CASSMYLRGTGNTIYF.

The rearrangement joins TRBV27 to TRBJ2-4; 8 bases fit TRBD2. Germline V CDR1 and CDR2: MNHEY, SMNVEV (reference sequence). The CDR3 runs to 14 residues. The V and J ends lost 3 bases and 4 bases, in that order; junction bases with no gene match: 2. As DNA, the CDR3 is TGTGCCAGCAGTTTCAGCGGGGGTAAAAACATTCAGTACTTC. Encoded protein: CASSFSGGKNIQYF.

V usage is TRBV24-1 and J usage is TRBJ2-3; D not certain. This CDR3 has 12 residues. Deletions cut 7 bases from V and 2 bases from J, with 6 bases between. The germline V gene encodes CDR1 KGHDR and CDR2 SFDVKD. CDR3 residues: CATSGSTDTQYF. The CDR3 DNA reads TGTGCCACCAGCGGGTCCACAGATACGCAGTATTTT.

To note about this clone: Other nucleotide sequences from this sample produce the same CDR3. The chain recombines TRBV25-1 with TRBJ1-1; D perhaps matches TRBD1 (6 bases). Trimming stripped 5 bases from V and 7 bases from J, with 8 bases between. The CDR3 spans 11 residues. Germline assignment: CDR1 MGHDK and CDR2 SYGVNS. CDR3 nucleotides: TGTGCCAGCAGTCAGGACAGTGAAGCTTTCTTT. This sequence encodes CASSQDSEAFF. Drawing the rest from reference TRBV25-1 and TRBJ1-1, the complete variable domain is EADIYQTPRYLVIGTGKKITLECSQTMGHDKMYWYQQDPGMELHLIHYSYGVNSTEKGDLSSESTVSRIRTEHFPLTLESARPSHTSQYLCASSQDSEAFFGQGTRLTVV.

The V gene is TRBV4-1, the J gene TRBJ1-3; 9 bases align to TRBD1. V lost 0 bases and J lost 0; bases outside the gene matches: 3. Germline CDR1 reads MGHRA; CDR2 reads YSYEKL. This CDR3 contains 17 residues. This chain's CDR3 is CASSQEGQGFSGNTIYF. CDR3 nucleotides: TGCGCCAGCAGCCAAGAGGGACAGGGTTTCTCTGGAAACACCATATATTTT.

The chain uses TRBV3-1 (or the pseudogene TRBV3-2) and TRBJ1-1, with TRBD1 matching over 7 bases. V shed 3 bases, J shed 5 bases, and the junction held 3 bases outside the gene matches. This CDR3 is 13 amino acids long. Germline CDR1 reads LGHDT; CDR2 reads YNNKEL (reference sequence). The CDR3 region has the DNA TGTGCCAGCAGCCAGAACAGGGGAACTGAAGCTTTCTTT. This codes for CASSQNRGTEAFF.

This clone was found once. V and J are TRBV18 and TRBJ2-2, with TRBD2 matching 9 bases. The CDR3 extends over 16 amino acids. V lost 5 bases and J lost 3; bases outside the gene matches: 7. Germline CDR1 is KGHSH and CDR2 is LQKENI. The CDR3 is CASSSSAGGYTGELFF. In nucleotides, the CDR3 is TGTGCCAGCTCATCTTCAGCGGGGGGATACACCGGGGAGCTGTTTTTT.

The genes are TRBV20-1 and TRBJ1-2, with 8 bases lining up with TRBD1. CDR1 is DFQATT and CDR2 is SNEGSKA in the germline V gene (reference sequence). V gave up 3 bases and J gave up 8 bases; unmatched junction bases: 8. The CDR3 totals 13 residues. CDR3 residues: CSASSTGGEGYTF. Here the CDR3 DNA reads TGCAGTGCTAGTTCTACAGGGGGAGAGGGCTACACCTTC.

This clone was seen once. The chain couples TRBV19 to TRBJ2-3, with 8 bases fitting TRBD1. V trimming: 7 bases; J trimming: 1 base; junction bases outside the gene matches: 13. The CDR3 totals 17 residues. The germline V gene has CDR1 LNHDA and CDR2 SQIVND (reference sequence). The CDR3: CASTPRQGRGGTDTQYF. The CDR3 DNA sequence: TGTGCCAGTACCCCAAGACAGGGGCGAGGGGGCACAGATACGCAGTATTTT. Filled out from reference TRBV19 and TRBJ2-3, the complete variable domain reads DGGITQSPKYLFRKEGQNVTLSCEQNLNHDAMYWYRQDPGQGLRLIYYSQIVNDFQKGDIAEGYSVSREKKESFPLTVTSAQKNPTAFYLCASTPRQGRGGTDTQYFGPGTRLTVL.

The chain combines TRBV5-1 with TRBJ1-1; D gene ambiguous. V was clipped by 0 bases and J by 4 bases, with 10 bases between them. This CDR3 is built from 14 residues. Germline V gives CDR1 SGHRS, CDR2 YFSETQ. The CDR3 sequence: CASSLDQRRTEAFF. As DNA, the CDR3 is TGCGCCAGCAGCTTGGACCAGCGACGCACTGAAGCTTTCTTT.

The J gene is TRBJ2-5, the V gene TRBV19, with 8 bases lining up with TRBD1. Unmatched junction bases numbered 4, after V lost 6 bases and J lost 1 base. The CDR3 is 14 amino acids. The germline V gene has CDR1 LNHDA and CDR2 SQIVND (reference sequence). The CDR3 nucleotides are TGTGCCAGTAGCGGACAGGGCTCCCAAGAGACCCAGTACTTC. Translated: CASSGQGSQETQYF.

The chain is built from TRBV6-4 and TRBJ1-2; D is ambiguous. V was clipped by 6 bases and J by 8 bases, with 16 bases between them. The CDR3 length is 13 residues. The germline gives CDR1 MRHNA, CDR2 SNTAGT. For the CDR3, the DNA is TGTGCCAGCAGCGCCCGGGAGGGCGGCGGCTACACCTTC. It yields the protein CASSAREGGGYTF.

DNA for the CDR3: TGTGCCACCAGTGACTGGCGGGGCTCCTACAATGAGCAGTTCTTC. Its protein product is CATSDWRGSYNEQFF. The chain carries TRBV24-1 and TRBJ2-1, with D perhaps TRBD2 (6 bases). This CDR3 has 15 residues. V was trimmed by 4 bases and J by 0 bases, leaving 9 bases between them. Germline lookup yields CDR1 KGHDR and CDR2 SFDVKD.